Listed below are T cell receptor beta chains from one sample, sequenced in a study of response to subunit inactivated influenza vaccine. TCRdb analysed the RT-PCR reads with MiXCR anew, one entry per CDR3 protein. The sample records more than 700,000 distinct CDR3 sequences, 21% being singletons. The source was PBMCs from blood, collected around 5 days after vaccination. The receptors originated from a middle-aged man who received an inactivated influenza vaccine. Each CDR3 is given with its conserved first and last residue. The order of the fields is V gene, J gene, clone size, D gene, CDR3 protein, CDR3 DNA. The D gene is left open where the match is weak. Clone size is stated in some rows and not others, as once, few, many or a class when expanded.

V gene: TRBV5-1; J gene: TRBJ1-1; clone size: -; D gene: -; CDR3 protein: CASSFLQGNTEAFF; CDR3 DNA: TGCGCCAGCAGCTTCCTACAGGGGAACACTGAAGCTTTCTTT
V gene: TRBV5-5; J gene: TRBJ2-5; clone size: many; D gene: TRBD2; CDR3 protein: CASSLDAGGQETQYF; CDR3 DNA: TGTGCCAGCAGCTTAGATGCGGGGGGGCAGGAGACCCAGTACTTC
V gene: TRBV7-9; J gene: TRBJ2-7; clone size: -; D gene: TRBD2; CDR3 protein: CASSQKTPGLQYEQYF; CDR3 DNA: TGTGCCAGCAGCCAAAAAACGCCGGGACTACAATACGAGCAGTACTTC
V gene: TRBV20-1; J gene: TRBJ2-7; clone size: many; D gene: TRBD2; CDR3 protein: CSASSGRNPYEQYF; CDR3 DNA: TGCAGTGCTAGTAGCGGGAGGAACCCCTACGAGCAGTACTTC
V gene: TRBV12-3/TRBV12-4; J gene: TRBJ2-1; clone size: -; D gene: -; CDR3 protein: CASSLGTSTYNEQFF; CDR3 DNA: TGTGCCAGCAGTTTAGGTACATCCACCTACAATGAGCAGTTCTTC
V gene: TRBV7-8; J gene: TRBJ1-4; clone size: few; D gene: -; CDR3 protein: CASSRITEKLFF; CDR3 DNA: TGTGCCAGCAGCCGTATAACCGAAAAACTGTTTTTT
V gene: TRBV10-1; J gene: TRBJ2-7; clone size: -; D gene: -; CDR3 protein: CASSEHPGARSYEQYF; CDR3 DNA: TGCGCCAGCAGTGAGCACCCCGGAGCGAGGTCCTACGAGCAGTACTTC
V gene: TRBV5-1; J gene: TRBJ1-2; clone size: few; D gene: -; CDR3 protein: CASSLFREGYGYTF; CDR3 DNA: TGCGCCAGCAGCTTGTTCCGGGAGGGGTATGGCTACACCTTC
V gene: TRBV13; J gene: TRBJ2-1; clone size: -; D gene: -; CDR3 protein: CASSISWGKNEQFF; CDR3 DNA: TGTGCCAGCAGCATATCATGGGGAAAAAATGAGCAGTTCTTC
V gene: TRBV5-1; J gene: TRBJ1-3; clone size: few; D gene: TRBD1; CDR3 protein: CASSPGFTGGGNTIYF; CDR3 DNA: TGCGCCAGCAGCCCCGGATTCACAGGGGGAGGAAACACCATATATTTT
V gene: TRBV28; J gene: TRBJ2-3; clone size: -; D gene: TRBD2; CDR3 protein: CAMGPGGGQFTDTQYF; CDR3 DNA: TGTGCCATGGGCCCCGGGGGGGGGCAGTTCACAGATACGCAGTATTTT
V gene: TRBV11-2; J gene: TRBJ1-1; clone size: -; D gene: -; CDR3 protein: CASSPDRGLAFF; CDR3 DNA: TGTGCCAGCAGCCCTGATAGGGGTTTGGCTTTCTTT
V gene: TRBV4-3; J gene: TRBJ2-5; clone size: -; D gene: -; CDR3 protein: CASSQQGPGETQYF; CDR3 DNA: TGCGCCAGCAGCCAACAGGGTCCTGGAGAGACCCAGTACTTC
V gene: TRBV4-1; J gene: TRBJ2-5; clone size: few; D gene: -; CDR3 protein: CASSQLSARASVQETQYF; CDR3 DNA: TGCGCCAGCAGCCAACTGTCGGCCAGGGCTAGCGTACAAGAGACCCAGTACTTC
V gene: TRBV5-6; J gene: TRBJ2-1; clone size: few; D gene: TRBD2; CDR3 protein: CASSFGLAVNYNEQFF; CDR3 DNA: TGTGCCAGCAGCTTTGGACTAGCGGTTAACTACAATGAGCAGTTCTTC
V gene: TRBV7-3; J gene: TRBJ2-1; clone size: few; D gene: -; CDR3 protein: CASSFSASRYNEQFF; CDR3 DNA: TGTGCCAGCAGCTTCTCCGCTAGCAGATACAATGAGCAGTTCTTC
V gene: TRBV20-1; J gene: TRBJ2-1; clone size: few; D gene: TRBD2; CDR3 protein: CSARSPAGGLNEQFF; CDR3 DNA: TGCAGTGCTAGAAGTCCAGCGGGAGGCCTCAATGAGCAGTTCTTC
V gene: TRBV6-5; J gene: TRBJ2-5; clone size: -; D gene: TRBD2; CDR3 protein: CASSYSWREFKETQYF; CDR3 DNA: TGTGCCAGCAGTTACTCGTGGCGGGAGTTCAAAGAGACCCAGTACTTC
V gene: TRBV20-1; J gene: TRBJ1-1; clone size: -; D gene: TRBD1; CDR3 protein: CSAGGGYTEAFF; CDR3 DNA: TGCAGTGCAGGGGGCGGTTACACTGAAGCTTTCTTT
V gene: TRBV5-6; J gene: TRBJ2-1; clone size: -; D gene: -; CDR3 protein: CASSSPPGEQFF; CDR3 DNA: TGTGCCAGCAGCTCTCCCCCAGGTGAGCAGTTCTTC
V gene: TRBV18; J gene: TRBJ2-3; clone size: -; D gene: -; CDR3 protein: CASSMWGGTDTQYF; CDR3 DNA: TGTGCCAGCTCAATGTGGGGTGGCACAGATACGCAGTATTTT
V gene: TRBV5-5; J gene: TRBJ2-1; clone size: few; D gene: -; CDR3 protein: CASSIQGGEQFF; CDR3 DNA: TGTGCCAGCAGCATACAGGGCGGTGAGCAGTTCTTC
V gene: TRBV20-1; J gene: TRBJ2-7; clone size: few; D gene: TRBD1; CDR3 protein: CSARDWGTGDYEQYF; CDR3 DNA: TGCAGTGCTAGAGATTGGGGGACAGGAGACTACGAGCAGTACTTC
V gene: TRBV7-9; J gene: TRBJ2-7; clone size: many; D gene: -; CDR3 protein: CASSSLAGDEQYF; CDR3 DNA: TGTGCCAGCAGCTCTCTAGCAGGCGACGAGCAGTACTTC
V gene: TRBV9; J gene: TRBJ2-1; clone size: few; D gene: -; CDR3 protein: CASSVIAGEQFF; CDR3 DNA: TGTGCCAGCAGCGTAATAGCTGGTGAGCAGTTCTTC
V gene: TRBV5-1; J gene: TRBJ2-1; clone size: few; D gene: TRBD2; CDR3 protein: CASSLAGLAPNEQFF; CDR3 DNA: TGCGCCAGCAGCTTGGCGGGACTAGCTCCCAATGAGCAGTTCTTC
V gene: TRBV7-9; J gene: TRBJ1-2; clone size: -; D gene: -; CDR3 protein: CASSSDGGQSLYGYTF; CDR3 DNA: TGTGCCAGCAGCTCTGACGGGGGCCAGTCACTATATGGCTACACCTTC
V gene: TRBV15; J gene: TRBJ2-5; clone size: -; D gene: -; CDR3 protein: CATSRDQTLQETQYF; CDR3 DNA: TGTGCCACCAGCAGAGATCAGACTCTTCAAGAGACCCAGTACTTC
V gene: TRBV6-2/TRBV6-3; J gene: TRBJ2-5; clone size: -; D gene: -; CDR3 protein: CASSLGPLRGETQYF; CDR3 DNA: TGTGCCAGCAGTCTGGGACCGCTGAGGGGGGAGACCCAGTACTTC